This passage covers 10 T cell receptor beta chains from one sample sequenced in a study of early T cells in non-severe SARS-CoV-2 infection. From the 5' RACE reads, TCRdb called clonotypes with MiXCR, one entry per CDR3 protein. This sample has roughly 64,000 distinct CDR3 sequences, with 7% to 9.5% found just once. The sequenced sample was whole blood, obtained at baseline. These receptors all come from an adult who was a healthcare worker with PCR-confirmed SARS-CoV-2 infection or an uninfected control (not recorded which).

The CDR3 is CASSYRGVDAEEQYF. The CDR3 bases are TGTGCCAGCAGTTACAGGGGCGTGGATGCGGAGGAGCAGTACTTC. The V call is TRBV6-5, the J call TRBJ2-7; D is perhaps TRBD1 (5 bases). V was shortened by 2 bases and J by 7 bases, with 18 bases between the two germline ends. The length of the CDR3 is 15 residues. The germline CDR1 and CDR2 sequences are MNHEY and SVGAGI.

This clonotype was observed a few times. The rearrangement uses TRBV7-6 and TRBJ2-2; D may be TRBD2 (6 bases). V dropped 5 bases and J dropped 3 bases, with 7 bases sitting between them. Germline CDR1 reads SGHVS; CDR2 reads FNYEAQ. The CDR3 has 13 residues. The CDR3 reads CASSRRDTGELFF. The CDR3 DNA is TGTGCCAGCAGCCGGAGGGACACCGGGGAGCTGTTTTTT.

This clonotype was seen at least ten times. This chain links TRBV18 with TRBJ2-3, with D hard to call. The CDR3 length is 15 residues. The V and J ends lost 6 bases and 0 bases respectively, with 13 bases between them. Germline assignment: CDR1 KGHSH and CDR2 LQKENI. The CDR3 sequence is CASSQSGPSTDTQYF. CDR3 coding DNA: TGTGCCAGCTCCCAATCCGGGCCCAGCACAGATACGCAGTATTTT.

This clonotype was seen ten or more times. This chain links TRBV7-6 with TRBJ1-1; D remains unclear. Germline CDR1 is SGHVS and CDR2 is FNYEAQ. The V gene lost 1 base and the J gene lost 7 bases, with 10 bases spanning the gap. CDR3 length equals 13 residues. The CDR3, as DNA: TGTGCCAGCAGCTTAGGGGAGGGTGGTGAAGCTTTCTTT. Translated: CASSLGEGGEAFF. The full variable domain, with the rest looked up from reference TRBV7-6 and TRBJ1-1, is GAGVSQSPRYKVTKRGQDVALRCDPISGHVSLYWYRQALGQGPEFLTYFNYEAQQDKSGLPNDRFSAERPEGSISTLTIQRTEQRDSAMYRCASSLGEGGEAFFGQGTRLTVV.

The chain carries TRBV10-3 and TRBJ2-7; either TRBD1 or TRBD2 may fit D (5 bases each). CDR3 length equals 15 residues. Looked up from germline, CDR1 is ENHRY and CDR2 is SYGVKD. Trimming took 6 bases from V and 3 from J, leaving 18 bases between them. Written as DNA, the CDR3 is TGTGCCATCAGGGGGAACGGGGCCAGCGGCTACGAGCAGTACTTC. It yields the protein CAIRGNGASGYEQYF.

The J gene is TRBJ2-5, the V gene TRBV2, with D possibly TRBD1 on 6 matching bases. The CDR3 is 12 amino acids. Looked up from germline, CDR1 is SNHLY and CDR2 is FYNNEI. V was trimmed by 3 bases and J by 4 bases, leaving 6 bases between them. The CDR3 DNA reads TGTGCCAGCAGTGAGGACAGAGAGACCCAGTACTTC. Protein product: CASSEDRETQYF.

This clonotype was seen repeatedly, ten times or more. CDR3 in amino acids: CASSLNSGVVYEQYF. Here the CDR3 DNA reads TGCGCCAGCAGCTTGAATTCAGGGGTCGTGTACGAGCAGTACTTC. The chain employs TRBV5-1 and TRBJ2-7, with a possible D match to TRBD1 (6 bases). V was clipped by 1 base and J by 4 bases, with 15 bases between them. Germline CDR1 SGHRS, CDR2 YFSETQ. The CDR3 has 15 amino acids.

In this sample, this clonotype turned up a few times. This chain connects TRBV5-4 to TRBJ2-5, with 8 bases matching TRBD2. CDR3 size: 15 residues. V gave up 0 bases and J gave up 1 base; unmatched junction bases: 2. Germline V lookup: CDR1 SGHNT, CDR2 YYREEE (reference sequence). CDR3 coding DNA: TGTGCCAGCAGCTTGGACAGCGGGAGCCAAGAGACCCAGTACTTC. Amino acids: CASSLDSGSQETQYF.

There are many counts of this clonotype. The CDR3 region is CAPPAKNIQYF. The CDR3, as DNA: TGTGCCCCCCCGGCCAAAAACATTCAGTACTTC. V is TRBV27 and J is TRBJ2-4; D unclear. CDR1 and CDR2 from the germline V gene are MNHEY and SMNVEV (reference sequence). The CDR3 spans 11 residues. V was clipped by 11 bases and J by 1 base, with 6 bases between them.

This clonotype was seen a few times. The chain couples TRBV7-9 to TRBJ2-1; 8 bases are a match to TRBD1. The CDR3 runs 14 residues. Germline V gives CDR1 SEHNR, CDR2 FQNEAQ (reference sequence). Germline trimming cut 1 base from V and 5 bases from J; bases unmatched to any gene: 1. As DNA, the CDR3 is TGTGCCAGCAGCTTAGGACAGGGGAACAATGAGCAGTTCTTC. Translated, it gives CASSLGQGNNEQFF.